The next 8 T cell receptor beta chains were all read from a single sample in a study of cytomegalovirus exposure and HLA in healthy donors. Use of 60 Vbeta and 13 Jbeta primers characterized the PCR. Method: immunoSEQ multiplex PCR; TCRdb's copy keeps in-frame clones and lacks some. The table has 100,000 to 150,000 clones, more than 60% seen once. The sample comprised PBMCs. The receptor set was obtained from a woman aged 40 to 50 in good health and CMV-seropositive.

The CDR3 here is CASIEGRRDEQYF. The CDR3 nucleotides read TGTGCCAGCATTGAGGGGAGAAGGGACGAGCAGTACTTC. This chain uses TRBV2 with TRBJ2-7; perhaps D is TRBD1 or TRBD2 (5 bases each). The CDR3 contains 13 residues. The germline V gene has CDR1 SNHLY and CDR2 FYNNEI. V was shortened by 7 bases and J by 5 bases, with 15 bases between the two germline ends.

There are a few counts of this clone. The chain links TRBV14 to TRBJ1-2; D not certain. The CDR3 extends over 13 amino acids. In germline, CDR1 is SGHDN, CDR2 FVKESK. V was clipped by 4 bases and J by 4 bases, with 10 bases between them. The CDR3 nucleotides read TGTGCCAGCAGCCCGGGTCCCGGCTATGGCTACACCTTC. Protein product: CASSPGPGYGYTF.

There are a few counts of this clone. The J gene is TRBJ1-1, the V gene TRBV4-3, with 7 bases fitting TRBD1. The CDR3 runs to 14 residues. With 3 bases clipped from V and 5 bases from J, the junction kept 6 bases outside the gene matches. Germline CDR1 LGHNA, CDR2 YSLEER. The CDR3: CASSHQGGQTEAFF. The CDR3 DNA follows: TGCGCCAGCAGCCATCAAGGGGGCCAGACTGAAGCTTTCTTT.

This CDR3 is CASSGGVNTEAFF. The CDR3 coding sequence is TGTGCCAGCAGCGGTGGAGTGAACACTGAAGCTTTCTTT. The chain employs TRBV7-9 and TRBJ1-1, with no clear D. The CDR3 extends over 13 amino acids. Germline V gene lookup returns CDR1 SEHNR and CDR2 FQNEAQ (reference sequence). V was cut by 5 bases and J by 0 bases, with 7 bases left in between.

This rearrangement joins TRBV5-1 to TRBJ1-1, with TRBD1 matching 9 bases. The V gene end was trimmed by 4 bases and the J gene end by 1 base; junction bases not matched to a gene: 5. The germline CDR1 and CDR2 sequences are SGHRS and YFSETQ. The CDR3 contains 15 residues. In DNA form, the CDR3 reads TGCGCCAGCAGCCCATGGACAGGGGCGAACACTGAAGCTTTCTTT. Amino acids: CASSPWTGANTEAFF.

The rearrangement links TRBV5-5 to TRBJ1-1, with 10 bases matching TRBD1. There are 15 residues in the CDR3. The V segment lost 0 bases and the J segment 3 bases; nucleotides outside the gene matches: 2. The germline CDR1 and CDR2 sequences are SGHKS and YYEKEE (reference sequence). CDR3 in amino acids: CASSLETGGYTEAFF. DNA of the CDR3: TGTGCCAGCAGCTTGGAGACAGGGGGCTACACTGAAGCTTTCTTT.

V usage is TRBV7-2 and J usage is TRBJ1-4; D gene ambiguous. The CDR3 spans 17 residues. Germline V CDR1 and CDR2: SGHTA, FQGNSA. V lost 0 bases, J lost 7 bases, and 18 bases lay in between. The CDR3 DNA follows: TGTGCCAGCAGCTTAGCGAGGGCTATGGGGAGAGGTGAAAAACTGTTTTTT. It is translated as CASSLARAMGRGEKLFF.

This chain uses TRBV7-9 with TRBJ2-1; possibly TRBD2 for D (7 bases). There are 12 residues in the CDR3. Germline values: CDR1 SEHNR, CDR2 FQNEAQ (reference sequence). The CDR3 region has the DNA TGTTCCATTGAAGGGGGGGGGAATGAGCAGTTCTTC. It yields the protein CSIEGGGNEQFF.